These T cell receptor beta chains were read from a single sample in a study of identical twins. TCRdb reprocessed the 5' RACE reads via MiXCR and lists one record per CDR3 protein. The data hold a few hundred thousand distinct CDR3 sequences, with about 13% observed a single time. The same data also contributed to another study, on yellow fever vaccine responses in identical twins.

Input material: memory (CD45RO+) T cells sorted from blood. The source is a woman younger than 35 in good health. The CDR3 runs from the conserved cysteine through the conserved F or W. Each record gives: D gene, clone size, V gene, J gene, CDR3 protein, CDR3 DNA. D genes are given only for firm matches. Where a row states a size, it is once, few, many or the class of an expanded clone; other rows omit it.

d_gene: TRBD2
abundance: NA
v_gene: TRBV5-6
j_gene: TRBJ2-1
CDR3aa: CASRWGGLAGAKEQFF
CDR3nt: TGTGCCAGCAGGTGGGGTGGGCTAGCGGGAGCAAAAGAGCAGTTCTTC

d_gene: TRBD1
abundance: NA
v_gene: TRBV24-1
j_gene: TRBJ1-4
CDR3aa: CATSERDRPQTNEKLFF
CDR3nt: TGTGCCACCAGTGAGCGGGACAGACCGCAAACTAATGAAAAACTGTTTTTT

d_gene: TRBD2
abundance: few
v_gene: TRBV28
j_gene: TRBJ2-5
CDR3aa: CASSLLFGLAGNYLQETQYF
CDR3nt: TGTGCCAGCAGTTTACTATTCGGACTAGCGGGAAACTACCTACAAGAGACCCAGTACTTC

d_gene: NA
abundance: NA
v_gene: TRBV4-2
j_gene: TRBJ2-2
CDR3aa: CASSDRGSGPNTGELFF
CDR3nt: TGTGCCAGCAGCGACCGAGGTTCGGGGCCGAACACCGGGGAGCTGTTTTTT

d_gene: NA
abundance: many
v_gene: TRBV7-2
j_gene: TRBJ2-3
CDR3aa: CASTLGGSGDTQYF
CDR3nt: TGTGCCAGCACCCTTGGGGGGTCTGGGGATACGCAGTATTTT

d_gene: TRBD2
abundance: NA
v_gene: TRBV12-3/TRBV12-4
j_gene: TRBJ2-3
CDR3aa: CASSRTGTSGRMSGTDTQYF
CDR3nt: TGTGCCAGCAGCCGGACCGGGACTAGCGGGAGAATGTCGGGCACAGATACGCAGTATTTT

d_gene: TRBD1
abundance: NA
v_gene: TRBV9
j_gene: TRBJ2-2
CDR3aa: CASTGQGNTGELFF
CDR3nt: TGTGCCAGCACAGGACAGGGAAACACCGGGGAGCTGTTTTTT

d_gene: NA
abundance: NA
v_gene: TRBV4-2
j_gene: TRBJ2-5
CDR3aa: CASSRRVEETQYF
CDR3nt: TGTGCCAGCAGCCGCAGGGTAGAGGAGACCCAGTACTTC

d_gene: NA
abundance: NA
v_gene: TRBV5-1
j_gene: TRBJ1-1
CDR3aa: CASSLSPLGVNTEAFF
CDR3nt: TGCGCCAGCAGCTTATCGCCATTGGGGGTGAACACTGAAGCTTTCTTT

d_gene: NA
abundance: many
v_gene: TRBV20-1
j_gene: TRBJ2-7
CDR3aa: CSAPGGRFYEQYF
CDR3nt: TGCAGTGCCCCAGGGGGGCGATTCTACGAGCAGTACTTC

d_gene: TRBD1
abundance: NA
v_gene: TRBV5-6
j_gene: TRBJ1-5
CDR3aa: CASSKFSGGSNQPQHF
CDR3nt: TGTGCCAGCAGCAAATTTTCAGGGGGAAGCAATCAGCCCCAGCATTTT

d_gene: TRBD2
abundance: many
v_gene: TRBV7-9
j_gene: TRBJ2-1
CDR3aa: CASSPRLAGGINEQFF
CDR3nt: TGTGCCAGCAGCCCCAGACTAGCGGGAGGGATCAATGAGCAGTTCTTC

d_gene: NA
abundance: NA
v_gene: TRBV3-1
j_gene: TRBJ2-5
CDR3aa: CASSRDTSWIPETQYF
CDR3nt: TGTGCCAGCAGTCGAGATACTAGCTGGATTCCTGAGACCCAGTACTTC

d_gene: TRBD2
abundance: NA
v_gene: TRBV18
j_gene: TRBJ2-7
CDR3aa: CASSLRLAGEGYEQYF
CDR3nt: TGTGCCAGCTCTCTTAGACTAGCGGGAGAAGGTTACGAGCAGTACTTC

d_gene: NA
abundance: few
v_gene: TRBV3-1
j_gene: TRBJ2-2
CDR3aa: CASSLMAGIVAGELFF
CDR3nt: TGTGCCAGCAGCCTCATGGCAGGGATTGTTGCCGGGGAGCTGTTTTTT

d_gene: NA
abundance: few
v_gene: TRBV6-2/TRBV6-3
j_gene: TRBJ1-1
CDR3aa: CASSYSSRQKAFF
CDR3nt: TGTGCCAGCAGTTACAGTTCCAGACAGAAAGCTTTCTTT

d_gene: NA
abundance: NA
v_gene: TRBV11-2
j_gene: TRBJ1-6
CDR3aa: CASSLERRSPLHF
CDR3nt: TGTGCCAGCAGCTTAGAGCGTCGTTCACCCCTCCACTTT

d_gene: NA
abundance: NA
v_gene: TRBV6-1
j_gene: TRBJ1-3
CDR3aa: CASSIPGRSGNTIYF
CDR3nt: TGTGCCAGCAGCATCCCAGGTCGCTCTGGAAACACCATATATTTT

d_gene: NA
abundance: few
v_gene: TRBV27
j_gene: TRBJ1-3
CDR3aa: CASSQGSGNTIYF
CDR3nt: TGTGCCAGCAGCCAGGGGTCTGGAAACACCATATATTTT

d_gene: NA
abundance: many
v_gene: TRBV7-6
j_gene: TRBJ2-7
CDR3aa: CASSLERTYEQYF
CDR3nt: TGTGCCAGCAGCTTAGAACGGACCTACGAGCAGTACTTC

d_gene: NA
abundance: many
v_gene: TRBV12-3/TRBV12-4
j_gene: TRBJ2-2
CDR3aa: CASSLGAGELFF
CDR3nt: TGTGCCAGCAGTTTAGGGGCCGGGGAGCTGTTTTTT

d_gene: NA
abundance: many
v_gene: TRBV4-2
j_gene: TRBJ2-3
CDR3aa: CASSQDRHGTQYF
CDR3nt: TGTGCCAGCAGCCAAGATAGGCATGGAACGCAGTATTTT

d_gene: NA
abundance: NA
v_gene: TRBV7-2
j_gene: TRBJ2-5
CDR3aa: CASSQRLETQYF
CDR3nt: TGTGCCAGCAGCCAAAGGCTGGAGACCCAGTACTTC

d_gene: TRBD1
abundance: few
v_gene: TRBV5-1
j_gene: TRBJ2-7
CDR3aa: CASGTGDREGSYEQYF
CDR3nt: TGCGCCAGCGGCACAGGGGACAGGGAAGGGTCCTACGAGCAGTACTTC

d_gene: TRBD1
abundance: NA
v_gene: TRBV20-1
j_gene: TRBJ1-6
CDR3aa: CSAVGQGNSPLHF
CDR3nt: TGCAGTGCTGTTGGACAGGGTAATTCACCCCTCCACTTT

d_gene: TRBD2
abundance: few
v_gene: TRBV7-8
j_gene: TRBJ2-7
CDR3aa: CASSLALTSGSIYEQYF
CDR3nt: TGTGCCAGCAGCTTAGCCTTGACTAGCGGGAGCATCTACGAGCAGTACTTC

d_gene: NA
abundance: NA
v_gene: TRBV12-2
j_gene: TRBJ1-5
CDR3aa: CASRFTPHQPQHF
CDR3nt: TGTGCAAGTCGCTTCACCCCTCACCAGCCCCAGCATTTT

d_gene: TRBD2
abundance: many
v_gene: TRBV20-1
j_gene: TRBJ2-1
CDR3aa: CSARVRGGLAGGPRYNEQFF
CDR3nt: TGCAGTGCTAGAGTGAGAGGGGGACTAGCGGGAGGGCCTCGGTACAATGAGCAGTTCTTC

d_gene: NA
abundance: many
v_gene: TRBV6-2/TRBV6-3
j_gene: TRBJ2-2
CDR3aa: CASSYSQGTLNTGELFF
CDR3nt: TGTGCCAGCAGTTACTCTCAGGGAACCTTGAACACCGGGGAGCTGTTTTTT

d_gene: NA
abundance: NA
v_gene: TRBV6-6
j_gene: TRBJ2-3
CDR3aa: CASSYTGIIAYF
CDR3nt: TGTGCCAGCAGTTACACGGGAATCATCGCGTATTTT

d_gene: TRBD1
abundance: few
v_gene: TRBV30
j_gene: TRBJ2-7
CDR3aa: CAWTLGGTGPYEQYF
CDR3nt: TGTGCCTGGACCCTAGGGGGGACAGGCCCCTACGAGCAGTACTTC

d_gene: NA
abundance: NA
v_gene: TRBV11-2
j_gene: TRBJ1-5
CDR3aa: CASSRGDGNQPQHF
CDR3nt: TGTGCCAGCAGCCGGGGTGATGGGAATCAGCCCCAGCATTTT

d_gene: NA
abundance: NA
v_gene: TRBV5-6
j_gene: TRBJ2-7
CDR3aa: CASSFKLIGGRASYEQYF
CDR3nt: TGTGCCAGCAGCTTTAAATTGATTGGCGGCCGGGCGTCCTACGAGCAGTACTTC

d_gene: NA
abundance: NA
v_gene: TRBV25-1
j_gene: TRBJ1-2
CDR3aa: CASSDVKGGGYTF
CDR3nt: TGTGCCAGCAGTGATGTGAAGGGTGGTGGCTACACCTTC

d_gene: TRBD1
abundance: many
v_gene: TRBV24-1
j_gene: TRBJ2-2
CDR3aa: CATKGTGTSGELFF
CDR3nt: TGTGCCACTAAAGGGACAGGGACGTCCGGGGAGCTGTTTTTT

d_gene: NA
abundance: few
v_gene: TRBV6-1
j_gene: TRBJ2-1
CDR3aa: CASVGDRTFYNEQFF
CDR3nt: TGTGCCAGCGTCGGAGACAGGACTTTCTACAATGAGCAGTTCTTC

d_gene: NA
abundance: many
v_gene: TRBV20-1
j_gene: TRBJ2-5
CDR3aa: CSARDPGGWGETQYF
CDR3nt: TGCAGTGCTAGAGATCCCGGGGGATGGGGAGAGACCCAGTACTTC

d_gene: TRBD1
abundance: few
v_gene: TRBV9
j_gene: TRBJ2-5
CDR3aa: CASSEQTGEETQYF
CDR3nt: TGTGCCAGCAGCGAGCAGACAGGGGAAGAGACCCAGTACTTC

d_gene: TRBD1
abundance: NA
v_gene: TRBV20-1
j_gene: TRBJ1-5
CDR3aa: CSAYLQGVSNQPQHF
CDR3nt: TGCAGTGCTTACTTACAGGGGGTGAGCAATCAGCCCCAGCATTTT

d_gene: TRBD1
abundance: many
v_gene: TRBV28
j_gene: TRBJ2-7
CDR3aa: CASSGRDRVPYEQYF
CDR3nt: TGTGCCAGCAGTGGAAGGGACAGGGTGCCCTACGAGCAGTACTTC

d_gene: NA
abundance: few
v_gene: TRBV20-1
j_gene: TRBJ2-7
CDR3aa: CSARGAGLHEQYF
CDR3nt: TGCAGTGCTAGAGGGGCAGGGCTCCACGAGCAGTACTTC

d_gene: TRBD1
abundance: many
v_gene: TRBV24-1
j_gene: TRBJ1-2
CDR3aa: CATSDRQGANGYTF
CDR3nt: TGTGCCACCAGTGATAGACAGGGGGCGAATGGCTACACCTTC

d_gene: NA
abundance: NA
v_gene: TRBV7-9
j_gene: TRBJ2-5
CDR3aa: CASRFGETQYF
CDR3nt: TGTGCCAGTCGCTTCGGAGAGACCCAGTACTTC

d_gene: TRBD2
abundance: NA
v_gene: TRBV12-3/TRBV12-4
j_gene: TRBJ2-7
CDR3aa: CASSFEGGTYEQYF
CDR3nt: TGTGCCAGCAGTTTTGAGGGAGGGACCTACGAGCAGTACTTC

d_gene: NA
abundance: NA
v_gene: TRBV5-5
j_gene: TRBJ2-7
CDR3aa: CASSLKAGVGEQYF
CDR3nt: TGTGCCAGCAGCTTGAAGGCAGGGGTAGGCGAGCAGTACTTC

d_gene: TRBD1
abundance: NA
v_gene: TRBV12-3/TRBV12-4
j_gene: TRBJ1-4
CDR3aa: CASSPRQGEKLFF
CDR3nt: TGTGCCAGCAGCCCCAGACAGGGTGAAAAACTGTTTTTT

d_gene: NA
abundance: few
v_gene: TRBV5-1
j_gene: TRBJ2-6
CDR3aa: CASSLTPGAGANVLTF
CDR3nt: TGCGCCAGCAGCCTAACCCCAGGGGCCGGGGCCAACGTCCTGACTTTC

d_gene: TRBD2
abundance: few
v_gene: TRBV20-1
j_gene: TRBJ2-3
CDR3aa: CSASPGLADTQYF
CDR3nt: TGCAGTGCTTCCCCTGGACTAGCGGATACGCAGTATTTT

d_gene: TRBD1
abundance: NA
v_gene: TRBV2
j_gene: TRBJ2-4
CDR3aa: CASSTGQGGNIQYF
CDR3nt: TGTGCCAGCAGCACCGGACAGGGTGGAAACATTCAGTACTTC

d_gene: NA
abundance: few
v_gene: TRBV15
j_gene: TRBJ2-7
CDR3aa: CATSRGVNEQYF
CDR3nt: TGTGCCACCAGCAGAGGGGTCAACGAGCAGTACTTC

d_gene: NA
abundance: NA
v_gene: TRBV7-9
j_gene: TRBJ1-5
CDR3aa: CASSSLAGNQPQHF
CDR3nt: TGTGCCAGCAGCTCGTTGGCAGGGAATCAGCCCCAGCATTTT

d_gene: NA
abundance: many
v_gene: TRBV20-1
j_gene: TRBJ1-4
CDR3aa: CSAYSLRGTNEKLFF
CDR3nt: TGCAGTGCTTACTCCTTGAGGGGAACTAATGAAAAACTGTTTTTT

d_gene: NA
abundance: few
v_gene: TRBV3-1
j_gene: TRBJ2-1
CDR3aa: CASSQGVLLNEQFF
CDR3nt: TGTGCCAGCAGCCAAGGTGTGTTACTCAATGAGCAGTTCTTC

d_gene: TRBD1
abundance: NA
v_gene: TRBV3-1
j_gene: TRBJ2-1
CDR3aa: CASSLPGTGGHEQFF
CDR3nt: TGTGCCAGCAGCCTTCCTGGGACAGGGGGCCATGAGCAGTTCTTC